The T cell receptor (beta chain) under discussion was sequenced for a study of regulatory T cells in long-lasting Graves disease. The table lists this clonotype with many counts. Researchers made TCR beta libraries by using iRepertoire HTBI primers and running Arm-PCR on CDR3 regions. TCRdb re-called the multiplex PCR reads with MiXCR, one entry per CDR3 protein. Found here are about 530,000 distinct CDR3 sequences, about 16% of them singletons; the top ten hold about 25%. Time point in this sample: newly diagnosed GD, antithyroid drugs for less than 3 months. RNA from PBMCs was the source of the TCR library. Patients were from an endocrinology department in Xi'an, China. This same sample was also taken into another study, of T cells in Graves' hyperthyroidism and ophthalmopathy. That study reports: Newly diagnosed hyperthyroidism, duration under 2 months, in patients aged 18 to 65. Using the HTBI primer set, a first-round RT-PCR was run on the TCR CDR3.

The clonotype originates from a woman aged 35-65 years with Graves disease. The sequences come from peripheral blood mononuclear cells (PBMCs), collected at new diagnosis, from a patient treated with antithyroid drugs.

The CDR3 is CASSQAGEQYF. The CDR3 DNA is TGTGCCAGCAGCCAAGCGGGCGAGCAGTACTTC. The rearrangement joins TRBV3-1 to TRBJ2-7; D is uncertain. The germline V gene has CDR1 LGHDT and CDR2 YNNKEL (reference sequence). V gave up 1 base and J gave up 6 bases, with 4 bases separating them. This CDR3 is 11 amino acids long.